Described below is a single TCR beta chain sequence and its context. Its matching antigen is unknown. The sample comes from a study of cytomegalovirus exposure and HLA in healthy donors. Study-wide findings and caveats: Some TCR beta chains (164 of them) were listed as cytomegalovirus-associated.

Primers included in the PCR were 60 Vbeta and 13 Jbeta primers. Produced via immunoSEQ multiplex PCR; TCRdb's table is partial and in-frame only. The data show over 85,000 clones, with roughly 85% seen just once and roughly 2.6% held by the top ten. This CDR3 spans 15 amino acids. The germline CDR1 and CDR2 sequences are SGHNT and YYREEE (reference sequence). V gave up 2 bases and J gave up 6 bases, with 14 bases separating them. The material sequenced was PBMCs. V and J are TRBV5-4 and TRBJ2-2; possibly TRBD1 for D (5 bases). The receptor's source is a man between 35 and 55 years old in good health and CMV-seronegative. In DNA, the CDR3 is TGTGCCAGCAGCTTTGATCAGGGTCGCTCCGGGGAGCTGTTTTTT. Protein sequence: CASSFDQGRSGELFF. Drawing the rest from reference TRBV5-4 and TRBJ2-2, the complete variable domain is ETGVTQSPTHLIKTRGQQVTLRCSSQSGHNTVSWYQQALGQGPQFIFQYYREEENGRGNFPPRFSGLQFPNYSSELNVNALELDDSALYLCASSFDQGRSGELFFGEGSRLTVL.